What follows are 29 T cell receptor beta chains derived from one specimen sequenced in a study of graft-versus-host responses after intestinal transplantation. These TCRs' antigens remain unknown. Sequenced by immunoSEQ multiplex PCR; TCRdb stores in-frame clones only, minus some. The data show about 82,000 clones, about nine tenths seen once. The sample was unstimulated CD4+ T cells sorted from spleen or lymph node cells, taken before intestinal transplant. The source is a human donor who received an intestinal transplant.

This chain links TRBV6-6 with TRBJ2-1; D is possibly TRBD1 (6 bases). V was trimmed by 0 bases and J by 5 bases, leaving 8 bases between them. Germline V lookup: CDR1 MNHNY, CDR2 SVGAGI (reference sequence). There are 14 residues in the CDR3. CDR3 coding DNA: TGTGCCAGCAGTTACTCAGAGGGGGACAATGAGCAGTTCTTC. The encoded protein is CASSYSEGDNEQFF.

The chain combines TRBV10-3 with TRBJ1-2, with 9 bases lining up with TRBD1. Germline V CDR1 and CDR2: ENHRY, SYGVKD. Unmatched junction bases numbered 18, after V lost 6 bases and J lost 7 bases. The CDR3 loop spans 17 amino acids. This chain's CDR3 is CAISSPSGQGSVAGYTF. As DNA, the CDR3 is TGTGCCATCAGCTCCCCATCGGGACAGGGTTCCGTTGCTGGCTACACCTTC.

The chain is built from TRBV30 and TRBJ2-1; D remains unclear. The CDR3 spans 10 residues. Trimming pared 5 bases from V and 10 bases from J, leaving 9 bases between. Looked up from germline, CDR1 is GTSNPN and CDR2 is SVGIG (reference sequence). CDR3 sequence: CAWRRQEQFF. The CDR3 DNA follows: TGTGCCTGGCGAAGACAAGAGCAGTTCTTC.

This rearrangement joins TRBV19 to TRBJ1-1; 9 nucleotides line up with TRBD1. CDR3 length equals 13 residues. Trimming at V came to 6 bases and at J to 10 bases, leaving 9 bases not matched to a gene. Germline CDR1 reads LNHDA; CDR2 reads SQIVND (reference sequence). CDR3 amino acids: CASRITGGAGAFF. CDR3 bases: TGTGCCAGTAGAATTACAGGGGGCGCCGGAGCTTTCTTT.

The rearrangement uses TRBV5-1 and TRBJ2-4; 14 positions match TRBD2. Trimming took 5 bases from V and 0 from J; bases not matched to a gene: 7. This CDR3 spans 18 amino acids. The germline gives CDR1 SGHRS, CDR2 YFSETQ. The CDR3 nucleotides read TGCGCCAGCAGAGACGGACTAGCGGGGGGCCTAGCCAAAAACATTCAGTACTTC. Protein: CASRDGLAGGLAKNIQYF.

This clone was recorded once. This sequence joins TRBV30 and TRBJ1-2; possibly TRBD1 for D (6 bases). The germline V gene encodes CDR1 GTSNPN and CDR2 SVGIG (reference sequence). This CDR3 has 13 amino acids. The ends were cut back, 3 bases at V and 4 bases at J, with 12 bases in the middle. The CDR3 reads CAWSTGLIYGYTF. CDR3 coding DNA: TGTGCCTGGAGCACAGGGTTGATCTATGGCTACACCTTC.

This rearrangement joins TRBV7-6 to TRBJ2-3; D perhaps matches TRBD2 (7 bases). The length of the CDR3 is 16 residues. CDR1 is SGHVS, CDR2 FNYEAQ, per germline. V gave up 2 bases and J gave up 1 base, with 13 bases separating them. The CDR3 here is CASSLNGGGRTDTQYF. Written as DNA, the CDR3 is TGTGCCAGCAGCTTAAATGGCGGGGGCCGCACAGATACGCAGTATTTT.

The gene calls are TRBV6-6 and TRBJ1-2; D is uncertain. The CDR3 has 13 residues. Germline lookup yields CDR1 MNHNY and CDR2 SVGAGI (reference sequence). V was shortened by 0 bases and J by 8 bases, with 10 bases between the two germline ends. CDR3 protein: CASSYSRPGGYTF. DNA of the CDR3: TGTGCCAGCAGTTACTCGAGGCCCGGAGGCTACACCTTC.

This clone was seen more than once but under ten times. The chain uses TRBV21-1 and TRBJ2-7; the D call in the table, TRBD2, was not verified against the DNA. TRBV21-1 is labeled a pseudogene. The CDR3 is made up of 14 amino acids. CDR3 region: CASSKVDFGYEQYF. CDR3 in DNA: TGTGCCAGCAGCAAAGTTGACTTCGGCTACGAGCAGTACTTC.

The chain employs TRBV6-5 and TRBJ2-7; perhaps TRBD1 as D (6 bases). This CDR3 contains 11 residues. Germline-derived CDR1 and CDR2 are MNHEY and SVGAGI. Trimming pared 6 bases from V and 5 bases from J, leaving 8 bases between. CDR3 coding DNA: TGTGCCAGCAGGCAGGGGAACGAGCAGTACTTC. It codes for CASRQGNEQYF.

The sample holds a few counts of this clone. This chain joins TRBV7-2 and TRBJ1-6; a possible D gene is TRBD1 (6 bases). The V gene's germline CDR1 is SGHTA and CDR2 FQGNSA. V lost 6 bases to trimming and J lost 8 bases, with 14 bases between them. The CDR3 contains 14 residues. CDR3 sequence reads: CASRPQGFDSPLHF. The CDR3 DNA is TGTGCCAGCAGACCCCAGGGGTTTGATTCACCCCTCCACTTT.

The rearrangement uses TRBV19 and TRBJ2-3; 10 nucleotides line up with TRBD2. Germline CDR1 and CDR2: LNHDA and SQIVND (reference sequence). The CDR3 is 15 residues long. J lost 2 bases, V lost 7 bases, and 6 bases had no gene match. The CDR3 sequence is CASTLAGGHTDTQYF. CDR3 DNA: TGTGCCAGTACTTTAGCGGGGGGCCACACAGATACGCAGTATTTT. Full variable domain (remainder filled in from reference TRBV19 and TRBJ2-3): DGGITQSPKYLFRKEGQNVTLSCEQNLNHDAMYWYRQDPGQGLRLIYYSQIVNDFQKGDIAEGYSVSREKKESFPLTVTSAQKNPTAFYLCASTLAGGHTDTQYFGPGTRLTVL.

The CDR3 spells CASSLDRGIAGANVLTF. CDR3 in DNA: TGTGCCAGCAGCCTAGACAGGGGGATAGCTGGGGCCAACGTCCTGACTTTC. The V gene is TRBV7-9, the J gene TRBJ2-6; the match to TRBD1 covers 9 bases. Trimming at V came to 5 bases and at J to 2 bases, leaving 7 bases not matched to a gene. CDR1 is SEHNR and CDR2 is FQNEAQ in the germline V gene (reference sequence). The CDR3 length is 17 residues.

This clone was seen a handful of times. The V and J genes are TRBV21-1 and TRBJ2-7; the table's D call TRBD2 went unverified against the DNA. TRBV21-1 is shown as a pseudogene. The CDR3 loop spans 13 amino acids. Here the CDR3 reads CASSRGFAYEQYF. The CDR3 DNA is TGTGCCAGCAGCAGAGGGTTTGCCTACGAGCAGTACTTC.

The chain links TRBV19 to TRBJ2-7; D perhaps matches TRBD2 (5 bases). From germline, CDR1 is LNHDA and CDR2 SQIVND (reference sequence). V was trimmed by 3 bases and J by 6 bases, leaving 18 bases between them. This CDR3 region has 15 residues. CDR3 sequence (DNA): TGTGCCAGTAGTATTCTCCTAGCTGCAACCTCCGAGCAGTACTTC. Protein sequence: CASSILLAATSEQYF.

The chain joins TRBV6-6 to TRBJ1-5; 10 bases are a match to TRBD1. The germline gives CDR1 MNHNY, CDR2 SVGAGI (reference sequence). The ends lost 8 bases at V and 2 bases at J; junction bases unmatched: 6. The CDR3 extends over 15 amino acids. As DNA, the CDR3 is TGTGCCAGCGGGACAGGGGAGAGGGGCAATCAGCCCCAGCATTTT. It yields the protein CASGTGERGNQPQHF.

The V gene is TRBV6-1, the J gene TRBJ1-2; 7 nucleotides align to TRBD1. Germline CDR1 and CDR2: MNHNS and SASEGT. V shed 3 bases and J 7 bases; nucleotides not matched to a gene: 11. This CDR3 has 15 amino acids. The chain's CDR3 is CASSDPGQLTGGYTF. The CDR3 DNA sequence: TGTGCCAGCAGTGACCCGGGACAGTTGACGGGTGGCTACACCTTC.

The CDR3 sequence: CASSRRQGLTEAFF. The CDR3 region has the DNA TGTGCCAGCAGTCGCCGGCAGGGGCTCACTGAAGCTTTCTTT. The V and J genes are TRBV27 and TRBJ1-1; a weak D match, TRBD1 (6 bases). The V end was cut by 5 bases, the J end by 4 bases, with 14 bases between. This CDR3 region has 14 residues. Germline CDR1 reads MNHEY; CDR2 reads SMNVEV (reference sequence).

The gene calls are TRBV5-6 and TRBJ1-2, with D possibly being TRBD1 (6 bases). Germline CDR1 is SGHDT and CDR2 is YYEEEE. V lost 0 bases and J lost 8, with 17 bases in between. CDR3 length: 15 amino acids. The CDR3 DNA is TGTGCCAGCAGCTTGGTTGGGGCGCCGAGGGGGGGCTACACCTTC. Translating it yields CASSLVGAPRGGYTF.

The chain couples TRBV11-2 to TRBJ2-4; the D gene is possibly TRBD2 (6 bases). The CDR3 has 16 amino acids. Germline loops: CDR1 SGHAT, CDR2 FQNNGV. The V gene lost 8 bases and the J gene lost 8 bases, with 25 bases spanning the gap. CDR3 in amino acids: CASSTGGFAGKDIQYF. The CDR3 DNA sequence: TGTGCCAGCTCCACCGGAGGGTTCGCAGGGAAGGACATTCAGTACTTC.

V is TRBV13 and J is TRBJ2-2, with D possibly being TRBD1 (5 bases). The V gene lost 2 bases and the J gene lost 6 bases, with 7 bases spanning the gap. This CDR3 comprises 13 residues. The germline CDR1 and CDR2 sequences are PRHDT and FYEKMQ (reference sequence). The CDR3 DNA reads TGTGCCAGCAGCTTAAGGGGCTCCGGGGAGCTGTTTTTT. It specifies CASSLRGSGELFF. The full variable domain, with the rest looked up from reference TRBV13 and TRBJ2-2, is AAGVIQSPRHLIKEKRETATLKCYPIPRHDTVYWYQQGPGQDPQFLISFYEKMQSDKGSIPDRFSAQQFSDYHSELNMSSLELGDSALYFCASSLRGSGELFFGEGSRLTVL.

This chain connects TRBV29-1 to TRBJ1-1, with D unclear. The CDR3 runs to 10 residues. Trimming left V 5 bases short and J 7 bases short, with 8 bases between. CDR1 is SQVTM, CDR2 ANQGSEA, per germline. The CDR3 is CSVPGDEAFF. The CDR3 DNA sequence: TGCAGCGTTCCCGGGGATGAAGCTTTCTTT. Together with reference TRBV29-1 and TRBJ1-1, the CDR3 gives the full variable domain: SAVISQKPSRDICQRGTSLTIQCQVDSQVTMMFWYRQQPGQSLTLIATANQGSEATYESGFVIDKFPISRPNLTFSTLTVSNMSPEDSSIYLCSVPGDEAFFGQGTRLTVV.

In this sample, this clone turned up once. The chain combines TRBV7-2 with TRBJ2-3; D remains ambiguous. Trimming pared 2 bases from V and 4 bases from J, leaving 19 bases between. Per the germline V gene, CDR1 is SGHTA and CDR2 is FQGNSA. The CDR3 spans 17 residues. Here the CDR3 reads CASSLLSSGYKSDTQYF. CDR3 nucleotides: TGTGCCAGCAGCTTACTTTCTAGTGGATATAAGTCAGATACGCAGTATTTT.

This chain connects TRBV7-2 to TRBJ2-5, with 7 bases aligning to TRBD2. The CDR3 is made up of 15 amino acids. Germline CDR1 and CDR2: SGHTA and FQGNSA. V trimming: 1 base; J trimming: 5 bases; junction bases outside the gene matches: 7. CDR3 sequence reads: CASSLGGGGWETQYF. The CDR3 nucleotides read TGTGCCAGCAGCTTAGGGGGCGGGGGATGGGAGACCCAGTACTTC.

There are a few counts of this clone. V and J are TRBV10-3 and TRBJ1-3; D not resolved. The CDR3 consists of 13 residues. Trimming took off 7 bases at V and 4 bases at J, with 11 bases between the two ends. Germline CDR1 ENHRY, CDR2 SYGVKD. CDR3 sequence reads: CAINGREGNTIYF. CDR3 DNA: TGTGCCATCAATGGACGGGAGGGAAACACCATATATTTT.

V usage is TRBV11-2 and J usage is TRBJ2-5; 11 bases agree with TRBD2. The CDR3 runs to 16 residues. Germline V gene data show CDR1 as SGHAT and CDR2 as FQNNGV. After removal of 1 base from V and 2 bases from J, the junction contained 3 bases not matched to a gene. The CDR3 coding sequence is TGTGCCAGCAGCTTAGGGGTAGCGGGGGGGCAAGAGACCCAGTACTTC. Translated: CASSLGVAGGQETQYF.

The V call is TRBV7-6, the J call TRBJ1-3, with D uncertain. The CDR3 loop spans 15 amino acids. Germline V CDR1 and CDR2: SGHVS, FNYEAQ. Deletions cut 1 base from V and 0 bases from J, with 7 bases between. Here the CDR3 DNA reads TGTGCCAGCAGCTTAGGCAGGCACTCTGGAAACACCATATATTTT. It translates to CASSLGRHSGNTIYF.

This clone was seen a handful of times. CDR3 sequence: CAIRGDRGPFGTIYF. The CDR3 nucleotides read TGTGCCATCAGGGGGGACAGGGGGCCCTTCGGCACCATATATTTT. The V call is TRBV10-3, the J call TRBJ1-3; 12 bases agree with TRBD1. Per germline, CDR1 ENHRY and CDR2 SYGVKD. The CDR3 spans 15 residues. The J segment lost 9 bases and the V segment lost 6 bases, leaving 9 bases of the junction unmatched.

CDR3 DNA sequence: TGCGCCAGCAGTTCGGACTCCACAGATACGCAGTATTTT. Protein sequence: CASSSDSTDTQYF. The rearrangement joins TRBV5-1 to TRBJ2-3, with D perhaps TRBD2 (5 bases). The CDR3 contains 13 residues. Trimming removed 5 bases from V and 2 bases from J, with 9 bases in between. Germline V lookup: CDR1 SGHRS, CDR2 YFSETQ.